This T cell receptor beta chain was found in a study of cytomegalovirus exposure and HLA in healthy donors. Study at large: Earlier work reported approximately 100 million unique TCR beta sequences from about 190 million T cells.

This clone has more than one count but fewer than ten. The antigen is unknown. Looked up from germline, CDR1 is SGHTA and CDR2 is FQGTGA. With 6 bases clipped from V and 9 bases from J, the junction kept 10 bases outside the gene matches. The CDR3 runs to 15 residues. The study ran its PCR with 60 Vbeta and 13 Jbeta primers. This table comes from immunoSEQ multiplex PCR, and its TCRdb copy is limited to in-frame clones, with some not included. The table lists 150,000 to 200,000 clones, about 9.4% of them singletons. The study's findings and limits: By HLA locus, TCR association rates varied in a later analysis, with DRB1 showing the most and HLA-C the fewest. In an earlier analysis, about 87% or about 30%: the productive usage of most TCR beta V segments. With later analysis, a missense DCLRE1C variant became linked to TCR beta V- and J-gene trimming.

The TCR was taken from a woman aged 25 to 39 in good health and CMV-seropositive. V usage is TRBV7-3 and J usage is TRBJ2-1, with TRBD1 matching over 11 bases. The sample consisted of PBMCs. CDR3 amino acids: CASRIRRDRGIEQFF. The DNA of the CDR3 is TGTGCCAGCAGGATTCGTCGGGACAGGGGGATTGAGCAGTTCTTC.